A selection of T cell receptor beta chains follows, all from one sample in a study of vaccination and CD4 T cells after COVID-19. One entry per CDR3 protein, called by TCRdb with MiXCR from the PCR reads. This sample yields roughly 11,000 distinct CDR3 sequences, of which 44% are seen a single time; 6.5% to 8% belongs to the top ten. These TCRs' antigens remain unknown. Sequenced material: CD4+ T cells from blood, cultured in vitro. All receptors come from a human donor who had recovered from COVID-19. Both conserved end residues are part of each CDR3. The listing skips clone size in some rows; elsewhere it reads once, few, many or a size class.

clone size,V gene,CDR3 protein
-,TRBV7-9,CASSLGLATDTQYF
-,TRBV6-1,CASQTAGGNYEQYF
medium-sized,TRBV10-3,CAISKTVNTEAFF
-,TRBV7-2,CASSFPGLNTEAFF
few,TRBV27,CASSQKVLRGGLNEQFF
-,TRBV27,CAGSFRGTNYGYTF
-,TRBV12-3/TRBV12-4,CASSRDSWEQYF
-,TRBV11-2,CASSLYVGGNTEAFF
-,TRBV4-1,CASSHATSYSSPYEQYF
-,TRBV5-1,CASSFSSDTEAFF
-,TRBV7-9,CASSRQGSYTF
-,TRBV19,CASSILGTNEQYF
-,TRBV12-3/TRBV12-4,CASSGPPRDREAFF
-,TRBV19,CASVRGGEGQPQHF
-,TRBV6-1,CASSADSGTSGGRGTQYF
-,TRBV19,CASKGVQETQYF
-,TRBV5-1,CASSSQATRAGEQYF
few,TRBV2,CASRVREQYF
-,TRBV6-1,CATRPRRAPDTQYF
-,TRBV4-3,CASSHGASGTDTQYF
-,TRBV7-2,CASSLYRGRTDTQYF
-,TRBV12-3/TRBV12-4,CASSFGTGVVGGYTF
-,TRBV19,CASRDTDNQPQHF
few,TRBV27,CASSFRSGGQPQHF